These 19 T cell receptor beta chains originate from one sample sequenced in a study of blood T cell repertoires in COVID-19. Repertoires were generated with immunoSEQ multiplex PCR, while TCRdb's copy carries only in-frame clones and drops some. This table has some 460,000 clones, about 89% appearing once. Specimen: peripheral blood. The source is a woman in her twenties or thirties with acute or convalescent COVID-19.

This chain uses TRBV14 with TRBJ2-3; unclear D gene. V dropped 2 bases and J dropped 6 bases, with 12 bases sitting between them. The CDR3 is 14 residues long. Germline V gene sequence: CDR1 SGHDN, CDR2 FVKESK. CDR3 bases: TGTGCCAGCAGCCAATCAAGTCTCCGGGATACGCAGTATTTT. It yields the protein CASSQSSLRDTQYF.

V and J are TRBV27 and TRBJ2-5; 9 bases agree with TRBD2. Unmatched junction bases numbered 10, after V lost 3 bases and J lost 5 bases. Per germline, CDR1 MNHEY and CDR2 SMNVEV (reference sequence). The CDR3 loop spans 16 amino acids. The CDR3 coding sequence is TGTGCCAGCAGTTTTTTAGGCGGGGGGGCCTGGGAGACCCAGTACTTC. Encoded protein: CASSFLGGGAWETQYF.

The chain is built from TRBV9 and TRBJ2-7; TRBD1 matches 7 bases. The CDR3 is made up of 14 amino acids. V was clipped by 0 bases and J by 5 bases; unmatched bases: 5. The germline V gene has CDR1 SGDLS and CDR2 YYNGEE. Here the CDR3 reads CASSVGIDRDEQYF. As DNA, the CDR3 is TGTGCCAGCAGCGTAGGGATTGACAGGGACGAGCAGTACTTC.

CDR3 sequence reads: CAWSGLGGANVLTF. CDR3 DNA sequence: TGTGCCTGGTCAGGATTAGGTGGGGCCAACGTCCTGACTTTC. The V call is TRBV30, the J call TRBJ2-6; D uncertain. Germline CDR1 reads GTSNPN; CDR2 reads SVGIG (reference sequence). Trimming cost V 5 bases and J 3 bases, with 11 bases left between them. The CDR3 is made up of 14 amino acids.

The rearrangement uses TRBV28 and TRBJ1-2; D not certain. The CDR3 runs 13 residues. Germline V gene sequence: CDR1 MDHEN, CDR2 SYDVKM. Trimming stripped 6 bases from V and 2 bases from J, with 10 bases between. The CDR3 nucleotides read TGTGCCAGCAGATCAACTTTGAACTATGGCTACACCTTC. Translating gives CASRSTLNYGYTF.

Here the CDR3 reads CASSSTSGGAGETQYF. The CDR3 DNA sequence: TGTGCCAGCAGCTCCACTAGCGGGGGGGCGGGCGAGACCCAGTACTTC. The V gene is TRBV7-6, the J gene TRBJ2-5, with 13 bases that match TRBD2. Germline V lookup: CDR1 SGHVS, CDR2 FNYEAQ. The junction had 7 bases not matched to a gene; V was cut back by 4 bases and J by 5 bases. The CDR3 is made up of 16 amino acids.

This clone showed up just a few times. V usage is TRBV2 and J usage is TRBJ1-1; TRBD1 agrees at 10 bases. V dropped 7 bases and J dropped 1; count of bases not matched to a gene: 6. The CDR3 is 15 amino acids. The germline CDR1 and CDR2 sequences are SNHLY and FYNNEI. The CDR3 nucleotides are TGTGCCAGCACCGAAAGGACAGGGGGGAACACTGAAGCTTTCTTT. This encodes CASTERTGGNTEAFF.

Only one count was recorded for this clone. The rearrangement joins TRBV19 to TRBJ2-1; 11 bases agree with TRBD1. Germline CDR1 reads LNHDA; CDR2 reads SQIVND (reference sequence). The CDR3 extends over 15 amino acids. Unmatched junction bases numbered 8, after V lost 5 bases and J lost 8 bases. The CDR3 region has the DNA TGTGCCAGTAGTCCTTGGGGACAGGGGGGCGATGAGCAGTTCTTC. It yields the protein CASSPWGQGGDEQFF. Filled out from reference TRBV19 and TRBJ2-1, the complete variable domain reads DGGITQSPKYLFRKEGQNVTLSCEQNLNHDAMYWYRQDPGQGLRLIYYSQIVNDFQKGDIAEGYSVSREKKESFPLTVTSAQKNPTAFYLCASSPWGQGGDEQFFGPGTRLTVL.

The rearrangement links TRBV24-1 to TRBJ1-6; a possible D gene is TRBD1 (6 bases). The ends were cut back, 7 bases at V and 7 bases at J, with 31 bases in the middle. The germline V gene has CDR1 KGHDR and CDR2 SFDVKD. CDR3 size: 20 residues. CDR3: CATRKLRGGRVALGNSPLHF. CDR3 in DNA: TGTGCCACCAGAAAATTAAGGGGGGGCAGGGTGGCGCTTGGCAATTCACCCCTCCACTTT.

The CDR3, as DNA: TGTGCCAGCAGTTACGGTGGGGCGGACACCGGGGAGCTGTTTTTT. Its translation is CASSYGGADTGELFF. The chain combines TRBV6-6 with TRBJ2-2; maybe TRBD1 (5 bases). V lost 2 bases, J lost 3 bases, and 10 bases lay in between. Germline V gene data show CDR1 as MNHNY and CDR2 as SVGAGI (reference sequence). This CDR3 has 15 residues.

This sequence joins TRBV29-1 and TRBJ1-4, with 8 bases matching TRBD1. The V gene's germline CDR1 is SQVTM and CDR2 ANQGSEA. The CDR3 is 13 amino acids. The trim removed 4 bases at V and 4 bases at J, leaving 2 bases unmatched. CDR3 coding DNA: TGCAGCGTTGGGGACAGGCTTAATGAAAAACTGTTTTTT. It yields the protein CSVGDRLNEKLFF.

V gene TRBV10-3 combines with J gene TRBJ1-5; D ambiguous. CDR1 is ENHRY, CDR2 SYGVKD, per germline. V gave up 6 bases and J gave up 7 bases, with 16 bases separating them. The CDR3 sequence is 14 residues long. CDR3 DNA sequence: TGTGCCATCAGCGATTCGGGGAACGGGCAGCCCCAGCATTTT. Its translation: CAISDSGNGQPQHF.

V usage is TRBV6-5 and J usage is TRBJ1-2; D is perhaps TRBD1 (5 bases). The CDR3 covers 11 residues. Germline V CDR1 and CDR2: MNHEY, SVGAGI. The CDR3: CATGRSEGYTF. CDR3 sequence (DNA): TGTGCAACAGGACGGAGCGAAGGCTACACCTTC.

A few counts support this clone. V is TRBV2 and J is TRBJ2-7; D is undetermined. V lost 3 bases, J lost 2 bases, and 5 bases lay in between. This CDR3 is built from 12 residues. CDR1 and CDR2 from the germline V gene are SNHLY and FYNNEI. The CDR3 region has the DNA TGTGCCAGCAGTGATGGGCCCTACGAGCAGTACTTC. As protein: CASSDGPYEQYF. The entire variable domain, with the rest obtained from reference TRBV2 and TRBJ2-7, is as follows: EPEVTQTPSHQVTQMGQEVILRCVPISNHLYFYWYRQILGQKVEFLVSFYNNEISEKSEIFDDQFSVERPDGSNFTLKIRSTKLEDSAMYFCASSDGPYEQYFGPGTRLTVT.

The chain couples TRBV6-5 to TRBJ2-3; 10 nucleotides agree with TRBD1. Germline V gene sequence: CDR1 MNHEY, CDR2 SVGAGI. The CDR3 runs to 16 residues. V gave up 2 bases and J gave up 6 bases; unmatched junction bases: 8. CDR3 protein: CASSYRSTTGGDTQYF. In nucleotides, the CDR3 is TGTGCCAGCAGTTACCGCTCGACGACAGGGGGCGATACGCAGTATTTT.

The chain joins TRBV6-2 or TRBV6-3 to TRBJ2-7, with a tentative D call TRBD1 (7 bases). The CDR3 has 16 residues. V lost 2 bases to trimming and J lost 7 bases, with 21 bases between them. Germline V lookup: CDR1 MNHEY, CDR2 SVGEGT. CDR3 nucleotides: TGTGCCAGCAGTTACATTCAGGGGGACTCCCCGCGGGAGCAGTACTTC. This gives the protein CASSYIQGDSPREQYF.

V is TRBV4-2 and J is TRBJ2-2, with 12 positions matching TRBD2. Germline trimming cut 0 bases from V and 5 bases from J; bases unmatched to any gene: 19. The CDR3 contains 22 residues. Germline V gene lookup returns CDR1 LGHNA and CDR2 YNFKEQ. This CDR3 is CASSQDTSRGLAGGLVTGELFF. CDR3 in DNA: TGTGCCAGCAGCCAAGATACTTCGCGCGGCCTAGCGGGGGGGCTAGTAACCGGGGAGCTGTTTTTT.

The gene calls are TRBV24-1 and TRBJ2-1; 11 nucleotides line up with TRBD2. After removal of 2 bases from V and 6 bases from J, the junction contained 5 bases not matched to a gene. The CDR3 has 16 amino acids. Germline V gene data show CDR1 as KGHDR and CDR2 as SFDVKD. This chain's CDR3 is CATSDSDSGGANEQFF. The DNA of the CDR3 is TGTGCCACCAGTGATTCTGATAGCGGGGGGGCCAATGAGCAGTTCTTC.

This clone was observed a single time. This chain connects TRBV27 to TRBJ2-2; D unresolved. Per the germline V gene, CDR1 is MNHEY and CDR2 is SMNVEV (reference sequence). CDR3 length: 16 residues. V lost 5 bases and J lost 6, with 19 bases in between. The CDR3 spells CASSPTFMRIAGELFF. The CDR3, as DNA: TGTGCCAGCAGTCCCACCTTCATGAGAATCGCCGGGGAGCTGTTTTTT.